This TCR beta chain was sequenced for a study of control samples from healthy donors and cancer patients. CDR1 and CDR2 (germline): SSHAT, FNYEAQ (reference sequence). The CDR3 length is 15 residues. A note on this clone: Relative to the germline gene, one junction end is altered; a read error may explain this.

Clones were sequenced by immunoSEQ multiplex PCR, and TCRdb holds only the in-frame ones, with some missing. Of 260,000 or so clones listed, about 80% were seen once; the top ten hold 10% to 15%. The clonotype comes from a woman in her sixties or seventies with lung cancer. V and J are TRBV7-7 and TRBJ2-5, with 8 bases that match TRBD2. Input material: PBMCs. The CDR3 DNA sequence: TGTGCTAGCAGCTTCGGACTAGCCGGGGAGGAGACCCAGTACTTC. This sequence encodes CASSFGLAGEETQYF. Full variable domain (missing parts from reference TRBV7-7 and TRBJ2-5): GAGVSQSPRYKVTKRGQDVTLRCDPISSHATLYWYQQALGQGPEFLTYFNYEAQPDKSGLPSDRFSAERPEGSISTLTIQRTEQRDSAMYRCASSFGLAGEETQYFGPGTRLLVL.